This T cell receptor beta chain was obtained from a study of T cell responses to AZD1222 COVID-19 vaccine. The CDR3 is 13 amino acids. Germline V CDR1 and CDR2: MNHEY, SVGAGI. Trimming removed 5 bases at V and 6 bases at J, with 11 bases between. Only in-frame clones appear in the TCRdb table, and some are missing; sequencing was by immunoSEQ multiplex PCR. The data hold 150,000 or so clones, with 91% observed a single time. As regards this clone: Its matching antigen is unknown.

Broader study findings: Only a handful of AZD1222 recipients, several in all, had baseline seropositivity. Two AZD1222 administrations were followed by greater Spike-specific TCR breadth and depth. Close to half of all spike-specific TCRs reportedly target regions of the variants that are unmutated.

The genes are TRBV6-5 and TRBJ1-3; no definite D call. The source of this sequence is an adult who received the AZD1222 COVID-19 vaccine. Sample: peripheral blood, taken 28 days after the second AZD1222 dose. CDR3 residues: CASSRLIPNTIYF. The CDR3, as DNA: TGTGCCAGCAGTCGCCTGATTCCAAACACCATATATTTT.